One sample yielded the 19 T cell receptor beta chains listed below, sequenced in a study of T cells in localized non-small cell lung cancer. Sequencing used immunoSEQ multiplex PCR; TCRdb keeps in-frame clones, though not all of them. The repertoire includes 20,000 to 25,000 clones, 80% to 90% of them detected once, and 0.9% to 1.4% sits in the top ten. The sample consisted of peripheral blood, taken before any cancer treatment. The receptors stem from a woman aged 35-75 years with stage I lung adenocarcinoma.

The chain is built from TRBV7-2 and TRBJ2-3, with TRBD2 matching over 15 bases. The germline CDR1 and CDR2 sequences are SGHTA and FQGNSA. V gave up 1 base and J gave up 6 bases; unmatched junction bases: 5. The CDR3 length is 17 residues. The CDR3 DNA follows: TGTGCCAGCAGCTTAGGGACTAGCGGGGGGGCTATCGATACGCAGTATTTT. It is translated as CASSLGTSGGAIDTQYF.

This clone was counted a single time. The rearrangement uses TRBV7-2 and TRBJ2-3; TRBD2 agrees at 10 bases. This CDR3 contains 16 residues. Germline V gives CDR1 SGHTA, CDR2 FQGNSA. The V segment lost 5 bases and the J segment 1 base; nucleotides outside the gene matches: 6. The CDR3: CASSPPGLAGTDTQYF. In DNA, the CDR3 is TGTGCCAGCAGCCCGCCTGGACTAGCGGGCACAGATACGCAGTATTTT.

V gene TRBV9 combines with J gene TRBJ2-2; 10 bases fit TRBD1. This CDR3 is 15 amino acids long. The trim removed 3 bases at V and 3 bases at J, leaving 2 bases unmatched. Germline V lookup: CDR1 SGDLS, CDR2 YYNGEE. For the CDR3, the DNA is TGTGCCAGCAGCGGAGGGACAGGGGACACCGGGGAGCTGTTTTTT. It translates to CASSGGTGDTGELFF.

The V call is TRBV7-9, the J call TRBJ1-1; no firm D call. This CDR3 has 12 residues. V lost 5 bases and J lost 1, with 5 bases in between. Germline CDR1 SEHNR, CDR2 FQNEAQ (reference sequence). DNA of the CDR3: TGTGCCAGCAGCGTCGCGAACACTGAAGCTTTCTTT. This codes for CASSVANTEAFF.

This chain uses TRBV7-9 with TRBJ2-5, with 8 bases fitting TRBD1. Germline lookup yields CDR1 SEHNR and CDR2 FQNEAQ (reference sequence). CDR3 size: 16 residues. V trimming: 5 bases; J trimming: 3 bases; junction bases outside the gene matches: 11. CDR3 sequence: CASSRLQGQVKETQYF. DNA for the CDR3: TGTGCCAGCAGCCGATTACAGGGACAGGTTAAAGAGACCCAGTACTTC.

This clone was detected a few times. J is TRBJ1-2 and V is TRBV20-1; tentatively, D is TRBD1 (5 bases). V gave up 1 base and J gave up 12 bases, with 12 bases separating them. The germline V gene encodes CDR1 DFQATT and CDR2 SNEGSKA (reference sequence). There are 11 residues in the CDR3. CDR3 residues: CSARVRGVNTF. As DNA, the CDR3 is TGCAGTGCTAGAGTTCGGGGGGTGAACACCTTC.

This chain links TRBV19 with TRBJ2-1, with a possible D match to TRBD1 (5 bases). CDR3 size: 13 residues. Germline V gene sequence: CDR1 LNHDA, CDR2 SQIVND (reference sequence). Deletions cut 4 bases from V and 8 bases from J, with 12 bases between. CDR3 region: CASSKNRFDEQFF. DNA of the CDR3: TGTGCCAGTAGTAAAAACAGGTTCGATGAGCAGTTCTTC.

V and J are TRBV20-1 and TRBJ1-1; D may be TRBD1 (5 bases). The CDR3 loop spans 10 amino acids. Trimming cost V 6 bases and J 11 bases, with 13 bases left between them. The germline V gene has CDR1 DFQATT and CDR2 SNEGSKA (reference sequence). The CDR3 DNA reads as TGCAGTGCAACTGACAGTCCGGCTTTCTTT. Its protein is CSATDSPAFF.

The chain's CDR3 is CASSPKQGPYEQYF. The CDR3, as DNA: TGTGCCAGCTCACCGAAACAGGGTCCCTACGAGCAGTACTTC. V usage is TRBV18 and J usage is TRBJ2-7; possible D gene TRBD1, 6 bases. Trimming took off 3 bases at V and 2 bases at J, with 11 bases between the two ends. Germline V gene lookup returns CDR1 KGHSH and CDR2 LQKENI. The CDR3 covers 14 residues.

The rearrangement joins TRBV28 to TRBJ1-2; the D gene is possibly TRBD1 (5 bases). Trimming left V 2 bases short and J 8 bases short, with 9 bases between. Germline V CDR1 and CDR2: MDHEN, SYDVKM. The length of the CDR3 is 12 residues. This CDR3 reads CASSLTAGGYTF. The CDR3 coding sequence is TGTGCCAGCAGTTTAACCGCAGGGGGCTACACCTTC.

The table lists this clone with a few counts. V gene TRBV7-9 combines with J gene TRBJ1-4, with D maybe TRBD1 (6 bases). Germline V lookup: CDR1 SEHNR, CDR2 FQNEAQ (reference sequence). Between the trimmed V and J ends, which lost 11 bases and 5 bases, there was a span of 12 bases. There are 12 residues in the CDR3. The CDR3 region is CAASRGNEKLFF. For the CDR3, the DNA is TGTGCCGCGTCGAGGGGGAATGAAAAACTGTTTTTT.

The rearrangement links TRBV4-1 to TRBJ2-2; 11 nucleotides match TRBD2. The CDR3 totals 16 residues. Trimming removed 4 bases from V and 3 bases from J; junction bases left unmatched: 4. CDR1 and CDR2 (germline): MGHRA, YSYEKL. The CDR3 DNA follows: TGCGCCAGCAGCCCGGCTAGCGGGGGGTACACCGGGGAGCTGTTTTTT. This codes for CASSPASGGYTGELFF.

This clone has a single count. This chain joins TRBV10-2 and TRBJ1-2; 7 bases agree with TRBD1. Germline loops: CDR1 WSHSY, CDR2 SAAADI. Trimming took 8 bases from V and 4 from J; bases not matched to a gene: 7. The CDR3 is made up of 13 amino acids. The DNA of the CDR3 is TGCGCCAGCGGGGACAGATCCCCCTATGGCTACACCTTC. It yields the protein CASGDRSPYGYTF.

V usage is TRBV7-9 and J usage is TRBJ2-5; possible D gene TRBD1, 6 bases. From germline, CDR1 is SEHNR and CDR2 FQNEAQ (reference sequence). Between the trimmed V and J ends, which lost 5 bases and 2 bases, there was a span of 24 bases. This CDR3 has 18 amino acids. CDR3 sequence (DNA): TGTGCCAGCAGCCGTTTTTTTGAGTCGAGACAGGAACAAGAGACCCAGTACTTC. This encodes CASSRFFESRQEQETQYF.

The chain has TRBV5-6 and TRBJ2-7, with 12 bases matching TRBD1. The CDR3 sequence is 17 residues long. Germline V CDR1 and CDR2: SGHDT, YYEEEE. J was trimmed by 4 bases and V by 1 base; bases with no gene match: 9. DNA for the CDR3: TGTGCCAGCAGCTTGAAATTCCGGGACAGGGGGCGGTACGAGCAGTACTTC. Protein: CASSLKFRDRGRYEQYF.

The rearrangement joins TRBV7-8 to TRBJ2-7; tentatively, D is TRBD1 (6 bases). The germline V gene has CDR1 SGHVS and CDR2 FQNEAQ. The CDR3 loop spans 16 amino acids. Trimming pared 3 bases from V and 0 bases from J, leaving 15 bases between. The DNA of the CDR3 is TGTGCCAGCAGCTTCAACAGGGAACTAGGCTCCTACGAGCAGTACTTC. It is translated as CASSFNRELGSYEQYF.

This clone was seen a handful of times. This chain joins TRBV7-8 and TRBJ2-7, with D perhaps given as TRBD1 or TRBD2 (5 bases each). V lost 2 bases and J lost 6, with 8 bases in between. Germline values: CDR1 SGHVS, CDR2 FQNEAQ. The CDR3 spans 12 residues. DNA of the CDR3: TGTGCCAGCAGCTTACCTGGGGGCGAGCAGTACTTC. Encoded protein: CASSLPGGEQYF.

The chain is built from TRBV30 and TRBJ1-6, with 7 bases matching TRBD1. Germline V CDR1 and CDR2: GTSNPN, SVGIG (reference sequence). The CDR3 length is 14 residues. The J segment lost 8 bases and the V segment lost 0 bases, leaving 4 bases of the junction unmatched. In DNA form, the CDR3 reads TGTGCCTGGAGTGTCAGGGGGGCAGATTCACCCCTCCACTTT. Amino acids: CAWSVRGADSPLHF.

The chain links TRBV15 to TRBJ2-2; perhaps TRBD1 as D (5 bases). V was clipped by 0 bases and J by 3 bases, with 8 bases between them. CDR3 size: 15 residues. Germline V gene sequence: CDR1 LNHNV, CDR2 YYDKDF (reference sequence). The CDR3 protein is CATSRDHRYTGELFF. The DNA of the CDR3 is TGTGCCACCAGCAGAGATCACAGGTACACCGGGGAGCTGTTTTTT.